What follows describes a single T cell receptor beta chain. Its cognate antigen is unknown. The source of the sample is a study of identical twins. The study's findings and limits: The authors noted that invariant MAIT and iNKT cells could partly confound zero-insertion analyses.

Template switching introduced a universal primer site, and the cDNA bore unique molecular identifiers. One entry per CDR3 protein, called by TCRdb with MiXCR from the 5' RACE reads. The table includes 570,000 or so distinct CDR3 sequences, 9.6% detected once. The CDR3 has 17 residues. V gave up 0 bases and J gave up 6 bases; unmatched junction bases: 8. Germline assignment: CDR1 SGHAT and CDR2 FQNNGV. The sample also formed part of further work on yellow fever vaccine responses in identical twins. From that study: Twins reportedly had a vaccine T cell response that seemed partly convergent, partly personalized.

Material for sequencing was PBMCs. The chain recombines TRBV11-2 with TRBJ2-1; 10 positions agree with TRBD2. The clonotype comes from a woman aged 18-30 years in good health. The CDR3 nucleotides read TGTGCCAGCAGCTTAGATTTAACTAGCGGGACCCCCAATGAGCAGTTCTTC. Translated: CASSLDLTSGTPNEQFF.